This is a list of T cell receptor beta chains from one sample in a study of T cell repertoires in cytomegalovirus infection. Their antigens remain unidentified. One entry per CDR3 protein, called by TCRdb with MiXCR from the reads. The sample carries some 800,000 distinct CDR3 sequences, around a third recorded once. Specimen: cultured CD8+ T cells from PBMCs, collected from culture after CMV antigen stimulation. The origin of the receptors is a human donor in good health (CMV status not recorded). Some clones in this sample may be carry-over from other donors' samples. Both conserved end residues are part of each CDR3. A D gene is named only where the DNA matches it firmly. Clone sizes are given selectively: once, few, many, or a class where the clone is expanded.

j_call,cdr3_length,v_call,clone_size,d_call,cdr3_nt,cdr3_aa
TRBJ2-2,14,TRBV19,-,-,TGTGCCAGTAGTGGAGGGGAAAAGGCCGGGGAGCTGTTTTTT,CASSGGEKAGELFF
TRBJ2-3,13,TRBV7-9,few,TRBD2,TGTGCCAGCAGCGAGGCAGCGGGGTATACGCAGTATTTT,CASSEAAGYTQYF
TRBJ2-4,20,TRBV28,once,TRBD2,TGTGCCAGCAGTTTGCGTGGACTAGCGGGGAGGCCGGGATCCAAAAACATTCAGTACTTC,CASSLRGLAGRPGSKNIQYF
TRBJ1-1,12,TRBV15,-,-,TGTGCCACCAGCGCAGGGAACACTGAAGCTTTCTTT,CATSAGNTEAFF
TRBJ1-5,16,TRBV4-1,few,TRBD1,TGCGCCAGCAGCCAAGGAGAAGGACAGGGGCATCAGCCCCAGCATTTT,CASSQGEGQGHQPQHF
TRBJ1-1,14,TRBV28,many,TRBD1,TGTGCCAGCAGTTGGGACAGGGGTGATACTGAAGCTTTCTTT,CASSWDRGDTEAFF
TRBJ2-3,16,TRBV6-2/TRBV6-3,-,-,TGTGCCAGCACCCTCAAGGCCCCGATTAGCACAGATACGCAGTATTTT,CASTLKAPISTDTQYF
TRBJ1-5,15,TRBV19,-,-,TGTGCCAGTAACAACAGGGTCTATAGCAATCAGCCCCAGCATTTT,CASNNRVYSNQPQHF
TRBJ1-2,14,TRBV11-3,-,-,TGTGCCAGCAGCGCACACAGGGTTAACTATGGCTACACCTTC,CASSAHRVNYGYTF
TRBJ2-1,16,TRBV15,-,TRBD2,TGTGCCACCAGCCTTCGGACTAGCGGCTCCTACAATGAGCAGTTCTTC,CATSLRTSGSYNEQFF
TRBJ2-5,15,TRBV7-9,few,TRBD1,TGTGCCAGCAGCCCTGGGGACAGTGGGCAAGAGACCCAGTACTTC,CASSPGDSGQETQYF
TRBJ2-3,17,TRBV7-6,many,-,TGTGCCAGCAGCCCTTTCACGGGGCCGACGGGCACAGATACGCAGTATTTT,CASSPFTGPTGTDTQYF
TRBJ1-1,18,TRBV7-9,few,-,TGTGCCAGCAGCTTAGGCGCCAGCGTCGCGGGGCCAGACACTGAAGCTTTCTTT,CASSLGASVAGPDTEAFF
TRBJ1-1,14,TRBV7-2,many,-,TGTGCCAGCATCCCATCTACAAGGGCGCAAGAAGCTTTCTTT,CASIPSTRAQEAFF
TRBJ2-3,15,TRBV25-1,few,-,TGTGCCAGCATCGGCGGCGGGGATCACACAGATACGCAGTATTTT,CASIGGGDHTDTQYF
TRBJ1-6,13,TRBV19,many,-,TGTGCCACGAGCGAGGAGGTTGTTTCACCCCTCCACTTT,CATSEEVVSPLHF
TRBJ1-3,15,TRBV7-8,-,-,TGTGCCAGCAGCTACGGTGTAACCTCTGGAAACACCATATATTTT,CASSYGVTSGNTIYF
TRBJ2-5,15,TRBV5-1,once,-,TGCGCCAGCAGCTTTGAGGACGGGTGGATCGAGACCCAGTACTTC,CASSFEDGWIETQYF
TRBJ2-2,14,TRBV6-2/TRBV6-3,-,TRBD2,TGTGCCAGCAGTCAAGGACTAGCCTCCGGGGAGCTGTTTTTT,CASSQGLASGELFF
TRBJ2-1,15,TRBV27,-,-,TGTGCCAGCAGTTTGCGAGGGGGAGACTACAATGAGCAGTTCTTC,CASSLRGGDYNEQFF
TRBJ1-2,15,TRBV6-6,few,-,TGTGCCAGCAGTTACTCTTCTCCGGGGGGTCCTGGCTACACCTTC,CASSYSSPGGPGYTF
TRBJ1-2,14,TRBV2,-,TRBD1,TGTGCCAGCAGTGAAGGGACAGGGGTCTATGGCTACACCTTC,CASSEGTGVYGYTF
TRBJ2-5,17,TRBV10-3,few,TRBD2,TGTGCCATCAGTGAAAGGGGTGAACTAGCGGGTCAGGAGACCCAGTACTTC,CAISERGELAGQETQYF
TRBJ1-1,15,TRBV5-5,-,-,TGTGCCAGCAGCTTCGGGGAGCCCGGGGGCACTGAAGCTTTCTTT,CASSFGEPGGTEAFF
TRBJ1-4,15,TRBV19,-,TRBD1,TGTGCCAGTAAACCGGGACAGGGGTTCGATGAAAAACTGTTTTTT,CASKPGQGFDEKLFF
TRBJ2-2,18,TRBV12-3/TRBV12-4,-,TRBD2,TGTGCCAGCAGCCCCAGACTAGCGGACATTGGGAACACCGGGGAGCTGTTTTTT,CASSPRLADIGNTGELFF
TRBJ2-3,14,TRBV27,few,TRBD2,TGTGCCAGCGGGGCGGGGGGGACCACAGATACGCAGTATTTT,CASGAGGTTDTQYF
TRBJ1-1,14,TRBV10-2,-,-,TGCGCCAGCAGTGATGGGGCCATGAACACTGAAGCTTTCTTT,CASSDGAMNTEAFF
TRBJ1-1,14,TRBV7-9,few,-,TGTGCCAGCAGCTTAATTATAGGTAACACTGAAGCTTTCTTT,CASSLIIGNTEAFF
TRBJ1-1,15,TRBV14,few,TRBD1,TGTGCCAGCAGCGATCCCGGGACAGGGCCCACTGAAGCTTTCTTT,CASSDPGTGPTEAFF
TRBJ2-5,15,TRBV7-9,-,TRBD2,TGTGCCAGCAGCTCCCCCCGGACTAGGCTGGAGACCCAGTACTTC,CASSSPRTRLETQYF
TRBJ2-6,18,TRBV5-1,few,TRBD1,TGCGCCAGCAATCCATCCGGGACAGGGCCCTCTGGGGCCAACGTCCTGACTTTC,CASNPSGTGPSGANVLTF
TRBJ2-5,15,TRBV19,-,TRBD2,TGTGCCAGTTGTACTAGCGGGGGGACACAAGAGACCCAGTACTTC,CASCTSGGTQETQYF
TRBJ1-1,15,TRBV5-1,once,-,TGCGCCAGCAGCTCGGACAGACCAGGGGCGACTGAAGCTTTCTTT,CASSSDRPGATEAFF
TRBJ2-1,15,TRBV29-1,-,TRBD1,TGCAGCGTTGAAGATATGAGACAGGGCAACAATGAGCAGTTCTTC,CSVEDMRQGNNEQFF
TRBJ2-4,16,TRBV7-9,many,-,TGTGCCAGCAGCCTCCTACAGGGAACGGCCAAAAACATTCAGTACTTC,CASSLLQGTAKNIQYF
TRBJ1-5,19,TRBV10-2,-,-,TGCGCCAGCAGTCTATCTCGATTTGAAGTATGGGACAGCAATCAGCCCCAGCATTTT,CASSLSRFEVWDSNQPQHF
TRBJ1-2,13,TRBV6-1,once,-,TGTGCCAGCAGTTACGAAGAATTCTATGGCTACACCTTC,CASSYEEFYGYTF
TRBJ1-5,14,TRBV7-8,-,-,TGTGCCAGCGTCTCCGGGGGGACGGCGCAGCCCCAGCATTTT,CASVSGGTAQPQHF
TRBJ2-3,15,TRBV6-5,-,-,TGTGCCAGCTCTCCCGGACACGACTACACAGATACGCAGTATTTT,CASSPGHDYTDTQYF
TRBJ2-1,13,TRBV12-3/TRBV12-4,-,-,TGTGCCAGCAGTTTGAGTTCAACCAATGAGCAGTTCTTC,CASSLSSTNEQFF
TRBJ2-1,17,TRBV4-3,-,TRBD2,TGCGCCAGCAGCCAAGGGGCTAGCGGGGACTCCTACAATGAGCAGTTCTTC,CASSQGASGDSYNEQFF
TRBJ2-3,16,TRBV15,few,-,TGTGCCACCAGCAGAGTCCCTAGGGTAGGCACAGATACGCAGTATTTT,CATSRVPRVGTDTQYF